This TCR beta chain was identified during a study of T cell responses to AZD1222 COVID-19 vaccine. Overall study: Second-dose intervals near 4 or 12 weeks were combined.

Turning to this clone: Antigen unknown.

The method was immunoSEQ multiplex PCR; TCRdb's version includes in-frame clones alone and lacks a portion of them. The profile covers roughly 100,000 clones, with 90% appearing a single time and under 5.5% taken by the ten largest. Whole-study results and caveats: The sample set comprised mostly white British donors with more females, and clonal diversity was possibly underestimated. The study identified only five to seven AZD1222 recipients as seropositive at baseline.

The CDR3 contains 13 residues. Trimming took 6 bases from V and 2 from J, leaving 10 bases between them. The source of this sequence is an adult in good health. Sequencing used peripheral blood, obtained on day 0 of AZD1222 vaccination. The rearrangement joins TRBV12-3 or TRBV12-4 to TRBJ1-1, with D unresolved. The CDR3 DNA reads TGTGCCAGCAGCCTCCGGTCTAACACTGAAGCTTTCTTT. Translating it yields CASSLRSNTEAFF.